This T cell receptor (beta chain) was captured by sequencing in a study of CD8+CD57+ T cells in acquired aplastic anemia. Study outcomes and limitations: The study found no significant CD8+ Simpson's diversity difference between patients and controls. Around 30 sequences, all CD8+ CDR3, were shared between patients and controls.

V was shortened by 1 base and J by 4 bases, with 13 bases between the two germline ends. This CDR3 is built from 15 residues. The germline V gene has CDR1 MGHRA and CDR2 YSYEKL. Researchers used genomic DNA as the template to profile TCR beta VDJ and CDR3. In TCRdb, the reads were re-called with MiXCR into one record per CDR3 protein. This sample has over 150,000 distinct CDR3 sequences, with 40% to 65% found just once. Points on this clonotype: The target antigen is unknown.

Those patients picked for sequencing had displayed CD8+CD57+ cell expansion on flow cytometry. Each patient had severe acquired aplastic anemia. This TCR came from a human donor with aplastic anemia. The chain links TRBV4-1 to TRBJ1-1; TRBD1 is a possible D gene (6 bases). What was sequenced was sorted CD4+, CD8+, or CD8+CD57+ T cells (not recorded which) from PBMCs. The chain's CDR3 is CASSQVPGEFTEAFF. The CDR3 DNA reads TGCGCCAGCAGCCAAGTTCCAGGGGAGTTCACTGAAGCTTTCTTT.